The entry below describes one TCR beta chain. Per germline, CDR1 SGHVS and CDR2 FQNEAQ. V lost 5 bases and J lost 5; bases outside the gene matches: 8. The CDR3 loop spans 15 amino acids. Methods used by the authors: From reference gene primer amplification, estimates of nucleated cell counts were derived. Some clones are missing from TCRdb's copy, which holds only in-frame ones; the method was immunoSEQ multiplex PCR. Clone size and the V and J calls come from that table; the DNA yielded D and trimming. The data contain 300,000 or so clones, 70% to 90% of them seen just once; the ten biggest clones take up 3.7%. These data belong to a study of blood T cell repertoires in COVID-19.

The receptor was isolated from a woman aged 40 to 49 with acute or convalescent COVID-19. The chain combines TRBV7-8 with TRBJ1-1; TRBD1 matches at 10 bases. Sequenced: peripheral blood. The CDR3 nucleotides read TGTGCCAGCAGCCGTGACAGGGGGCAATCTACTGAAGCTTTCTTT. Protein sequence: CASSRDRGQSTEAFF.